The sequence of this TCR beta chain was determined in a study of identical twins. This clonotype was counted a few times. Antigen unknown. Germline V gives CDR1 MNHNS, CDR2 SASEGT. The CDR3 runs to 17 residues. V shed 6 bases, J shed 8 bases, and the junction held 16 bases outside the gene matches. General study findings and limits: Donors were not followed over many years; analysis was cross-sectional.

MiXCR, run by TCRdb on the 5' RACE reads, gives a single entry per CDR3 protein. This table holds 700,000 to 950,000 distinct CDR3 sequences, roughly an eighth found once. The data were also submitted as part of a second study, on yellow fever vaccine responses in identical twins.

This TCR derives from a woman younger than 30 in good health. This rearrangement joins TRBV6-1 to TRBJ2-1; TRBD2 matches 10 bases. The specimen was PBMCs. CDR3 coding DNA: TGTGCCAGCAGCTGGCTAGGTCGAGCGGGAGGGCCTGATGAGCAGTTCTTC. Translation gives CASSWLGRAGGPDEQFF.